The clone carrying this T cell receptor beta chain appeared once. Its antigen is still unknown. This entry is derived from a study of cytomegalovirus exposure and HLA in healthy donors. Overall study: A later analysis reported the same platform for the 110 or so validation repertoires and the 650 to 750 first-cohort repertoires. Study-level findings and limits: The authors enumerated some 170 TCR beta chains as linked to cytomegalovirus. Both high specificity and high sensitivity reportedly marked the classifier's diagnosis of cytomegalovirus status.

The protocol was immunoSEQ multiplex PCR, while the TCRdb copy is restricted to in-frame clones and leaves out a portion. The sample consists of 220,000 or so clones, approximately 80% of them appearing once. Germline V lookup: CDR1 MRHNA, CDR2 SNTAGT. This CDR3 contains 15 residues. V lost 3 bases and J lost 2, with 11 bases in between. The sequencing sample was made of PBMCs. V is TRBV6-4 and J is TRBJ2-1; no firm D call. The sequence was collected from a woman under 40 in good health and CMV-seropositive. The CDR3 reads CASSEQMVPYNEQFF. CDR3 bases: TGTGCCAGCAGTGAACAGATGGTACCCTACAATGAGCAGTTCTTC.